Described below is a single T cell receptor (beta chain) sequence and its context. Assay: immunoSEQ multiplex PCR; the TCRdb copy retains only in-frame clones and omits some. The sample consists of about 2,500,000 clones, around nine tenths of them appearing once. The data were obtained in a study of shared clonotypes between healthy human individuals. The germline gives CDR1 LNHDA, CDR2 SQIVND (reference sequence). This CDR3 spans 13 amino acids. V lost 3 bases and J 10 bases, leaving 10 bases between the germline ends. The receptor comes from a man between 18 and 29 years old in good health. J is TRBJ1-6 and V is TRBV19; D not certain. The sequencing sample was made of naive CD4+ T cells sorted from blood. Subset indicated: CD45RA+ positively selected. The CDR3 protein is CASSIVGPSPLHF. The CDR3 coding sequence is TGTGCCAGTAGTATCGTCGGGCCCTCACCCCTCCACTTT.